The rows below give T cell receptor beta chains drawn from one sample of a study of blood T cells in healthy people across ages. MiXCR was run by TCRdb on the 5' RACE reads, yielding one entry per CDR3 protein. The data hold over 750,000 distinct CDR3 sequences, with around 25% observed a single time. This same sample was also part of a study on T cells of mothers and their children.

Sequenced input: blood. The source of these receptors is a boy between 10 and 17 years old in good health. CDR3s include the opening cysteine and the closing phenylalanine or tryptophan. The D gene is left open where the match is weak. Some rows have no size entry. The others give once, few or many, or a class for an expanded clone.

V gene	clone size	J gene	D gene	CDR3 protein	CDR3 DNA
TRBV12-3/TRBV12-4	-	TRBJ1-1	-	CATDRHGAAEAFF	TGTGCCACCGACCGTCATGGGGCCGCTGAAGCTTTCTTT
TRBV18	few	TRBJ2-1	-	CASSPGLSAYNEQFF	TGTGCCAGCTCACCGGGACTCAGCGCCTACAATGAGCAGTTCTTC
TRBV7-3	few	TRBJ2-7	-	CASSFPDSEQYF	TGTGCCAGCAGCTTCCCCGACTCGGAGCAGTACTTC
TRBV27	-	TRBJ1-4	TRBD1	CASSMTGGIEKLFF	TGTGCCAGCAGCATGACAGGGGGAATTGAAAAACTGTTTTTT
TRBV18	many	TRBJ2-7	-	CASSQGTNYEQYF	TGTGCCAGCTCACAAGGGACGAACTACGAGCAGTACTTC
TRBV28	-	TRBJ2-3	-	CASSNTGKTDTQYF	TGTGCCAGTTCTAACACTGGGAAGACAGATACGCAGTATTTT
TRBV2	few	TRBJ2-1	-	CASSGGGTGADDEQFF	TGTGCCAGCAGCGGGGGCGGAACAGGGGCGGACGATGAGCAGTTCTTC
TRBV7-9	-	TRBJ1-1	-	CASSTSTGRDTEAFF	TGTGCCAGCAGCACCTCAACAGGGAGAGACACTGAAGCTTTCTTT
TRBV5-1	few	TRBJ2-1	TRBD2	CASSPLAVWNEQFF	TGCGCCAGCAGCCCACTAGCGGTTTGGAATGAGCAGTTCTTC
TRBV28	-	TRBJ2-7	TRBD2	CASTPAGSSYEQYF	TGTGCCAGCACCCCAGCGGGAAGCTCCTACGAGCAGTACTTC
TRBV3-1	few	TRBJ1-5	-	CASSQGVLEPQHF	TGTGCCAGCAGCCAAGGGGTATTGGAGCCCCAGCATTTT